This T cell receptor (beta chain) is from a study of tumor-infiltrating lymphocytes in primary liver carcinoma. Study-level information: Patients were men and women aged 30 to 69 years. Stage T1-T3 N0M0 tumors spanned about 4 to 11 cm. Points from the study as a whole: Relative to tumor region pairs, the tumor-adjacent and tumor-blood pairs showed overlap that was lower.

A primer in the constant region served to generate TCR beta cDNA from about 480 ng of total RNA. Three nested multiplex PCR rounds of slightly modified ARM-PCR generated TCR beta libraries. Investigators reported that the first two PCR rounds, at 10 cycles each, used TRBV1-TRBV30 forward primers with a C-beta reverse primer. MiXCR was run by TCRdb on the multiplex PCR reads, yielding one entry per CDR3 protein. The sample gives 310,000 or so distinct CDR3 sequences, about three fifths of which show up once; 15% to 20% is in the top ten. Details on this clonotype: What it binds is not known. The junction differs from germline at one of its ends, possibly a read error.

The CDR3 consists of 15 residues. Unsorted whole blood yielded the blood RNA, and germline DNA was also extracted. Sequenced input: peripheral blood. This clonotype was obtained from a woman between 25 and 40 years old with primary liver carcinoma and hepatitis B virus infection. The chain is built from TRBV12-3 or TRBV12-4 and TRBJ2-1, with 10 bases lining up with TRBD2. CDR3 DNA sequence: TGTGCCAGCAGTCCTCTAGCGGGAGCCTACAATGAGCACTTCTTC. The encoded protein is CASSPLAGAYNEHFF.